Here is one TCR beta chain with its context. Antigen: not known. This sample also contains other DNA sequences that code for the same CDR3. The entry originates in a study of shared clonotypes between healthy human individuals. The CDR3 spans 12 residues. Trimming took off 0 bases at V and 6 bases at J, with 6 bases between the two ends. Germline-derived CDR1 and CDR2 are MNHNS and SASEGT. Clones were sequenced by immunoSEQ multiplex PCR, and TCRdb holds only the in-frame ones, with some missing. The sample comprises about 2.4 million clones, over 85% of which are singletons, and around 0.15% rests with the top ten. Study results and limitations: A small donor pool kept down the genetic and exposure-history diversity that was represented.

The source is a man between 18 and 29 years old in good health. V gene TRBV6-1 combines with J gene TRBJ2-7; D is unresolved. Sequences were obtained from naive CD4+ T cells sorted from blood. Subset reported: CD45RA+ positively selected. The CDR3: CASSEAGSEQYF. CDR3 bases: TGTGCCAGCAGTGAAGCAGGGTCCGAGCAGTACTTC.